Shown below are 2 T cell receptor beta chains from a single sample sequenced in a study of cytotoxic CD8 clonotypes in ibrutinib-treated CLL. Only in-frame clones appear in the TCRdb table, and some are missing; sequencing was by immunoSEQ multiplex PCR. The data show roughly 250,000 clones, with 70% seen just once and roughly 14% held by the top ten. Here the sequenced sample was PBMCs, taken after 24 months of ibrutinib treatment. All receptors derive from a human donor with chronic lymphocytic leukemia.

V is TRBV6-5 and J is TRBJ1-2, with 9 bases fitting TRBD1. This CDR3 has 15 residues. Per germline, CDR1 MNHEY and CDR2 SVGAGI. J was trimmed by 8 bases and V by 2 bases; bases with no gene match: 9. The CDR3 spells CASSYGIQGARGYTF. Here the CDR3 DNA reads TGTGCCAGCAGTTACGGAATACAGGGGGCACGGGGCTACACCTTC.

V gene TRBV9 combines with J gene TRBJ2-3, with D tentatively TRBD2 (5 bases). CDR3 length equals 15 residues. The V gene lost 3 bases and the J gene lost 4 bases, with 15 bases spanning the gap. Germline V gene sequence: CDR1 SGDLS, CDR2 YYNGEE. The CDR3 region is CASSAFPAGSDTQYF. The CDR3 coding sequence is TGTGCCAGCAGCGCCTTTCCTGCGGGTTCAGATACGCAGTATTTT.